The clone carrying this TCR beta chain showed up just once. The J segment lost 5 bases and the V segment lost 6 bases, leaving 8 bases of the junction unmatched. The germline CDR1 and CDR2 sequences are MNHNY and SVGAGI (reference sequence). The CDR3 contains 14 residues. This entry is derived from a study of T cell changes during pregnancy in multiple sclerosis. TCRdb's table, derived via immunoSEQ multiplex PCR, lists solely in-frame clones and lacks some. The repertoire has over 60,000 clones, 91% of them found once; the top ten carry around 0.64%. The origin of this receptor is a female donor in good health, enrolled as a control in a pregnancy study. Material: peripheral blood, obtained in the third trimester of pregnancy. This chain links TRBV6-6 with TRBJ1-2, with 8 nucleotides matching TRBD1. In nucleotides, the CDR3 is TGTGCCAGCAGAGCAGGACAGGGAAGATATGGCTACACCTTC. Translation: CASRAGQGRYGYTF.